Below are 20 T cell receptor beta chains sequenced from a single sample in a study of preoperative IRX-2 immunotherapy in early breast cancer. The treatment here: preoperative locoregional IRX-2 cytokine immunotherapy. Generated by immunoSEQ multiplex PCR, the TCRdb table keeps only in-frame clones and is missing some. Among around 30,000 clones listed, about 83% were seen once. The sequences come from lymph node tissue, collected before IRX-2 immunotherapy. The receptor set was obtained from a human donor with breast cancer.

The V and J genes are TRBV11-3 and TRBJ2-1; the match to TRBD1 covers 7 bases. Germline CDR1 SGHNT, CDR2 YENEEA. The V and J ends lost 3 bases and 6 bases, in that order; junction bases with no gene match: 11. The CDR3 loop spans 16 amino acids. This CDR3 reads CASSFSGTADFNEQFF. Here the CDR3 DNA reads TGTGCCAGCAGCTTTTCCGGGACAGCCGATTTCAATGAGCAGTTCTTC.

This clone was picked up a small number of times. The V call is TRBV11-3, the J call TRBJ1-1; no firm D call. Trimming shortened V by 3 bases and J by 1 base, and 9 bases separated the two germline ends. CDR1 is SGHNT, CDR2 YENEEA, per germline. This CDR3 has 14 amino acids. This chain's CDR3 is CASSFALWNTEAFF. In DNA form, the CDR3 reads TGTGCCAGCAGCTTCGCCCTGTGGAACACTGAAGCTTTCTTT.

This clone was found a few times. The chain is built from TRBV10-3 and TRBJ2-5; 13 positions match TRBD2. In germline, CDR1 is ENHRY, CDR2 SYGVKD. The CDR3 is 16 residues long. Unmatched junction bases numbered 1, after V lost 1 base and J lost 2 bases. As DNA, the CDR3 is TGTGCCATCAGTGAGTGGACTAGCGGGGGTCAAGAGACCCAGTACTTC. Residues: CAISEWTSGGQETQYF.

V usage is TRBV14 and J usage is TRBJ1-4; D is unclear. V lost 4 bases and J 7 bases, leaving 10 bases between the germline ends. Germline CDR1 reads SGHDN; CDR2 reads FVKESK. The CDR3 has 13 residues. CDR3 amino acids: CASSRGPGEKLFF. The CDR3 nucleotides read TGTGCCAGCAGCCGGGGTCCCGGTGAAAAACTGTTTTTT.

The chain carries TRBV28 and TRBJ1-6; perhaps TRBD1 as D (6 bases). The germline V and J ends were trimmed by 7 bases and 12 bases, with 16 bases remaining between them. CDR1 MDHEN and CDR2 SYDVKM come from the germline V gene. CDR3 size: 13 residues. CDR3 sequence: CASTDGGIIPLHF. The CDR3 coding sequence is TGTGCCAGCACCGATGGGGGCATTATACCCCTCCACTTT.

V gene TRBV12-5 combines with J gene TRBJ1-5, with D unresolved. There are 13 residues in the CDR3. Germline assignment: CDR1 LGHNT and CDR2 FRNRAP. The DNA of the CDR3 is TGTGCCACCATGGACGGTAGCAATCAGCCCCAGCATTTT. It codes for CATMDGSNQPQHF.

V usage is TRBV10-1 and J usage is TRBJ1-2; 7 positions match TRBD1. V shed 5 bases and J 3 bases; nucleotides not matched to a gene: 3. Germline lookup yields CDR1 WNHNN and CDR2 SYGVQD (reference sequence). The CDR3 covers 13 residues. The CDR3: CASSPQGYYGYTF. CDR3 DNA: TGCGCCAGCAGTCCACAGGGGTACTATGGCTACACCTTC.

The chain combines TRBV6-8 with TRBJ2-7; 12 bases line up with TRBD1. Looked up from germline, CDR1 is MNHGY and CDR2 is SAAAGT. V trimming: 6 bases; J trimming: 7 bases; junction bases outside the gene matches: 10. The CDR3 has 15 amino acids. The CDR3: CASSGGQGASEEQYF. CDR3 coding DNA: TGTGCCAGCAGCGGGGGACAGGGGGCGTCAGAGGAGCAGTACTTC.

The CDR3, as DNA: TGTGCCAGCAGTTCCAGTAGGGAGACCCAGTACTTC. Its protein product is CASSSSRETQYF. The chain links TRBV6-8 to TRBJ2-5; D not resolved. Germline V gene lookup returns CDR1 MNHGY and CDR2 SAAAGT. This CDR3 region has 12 residues. The V end lost 4 bases, the J end lost 5 bases, and 8 bases lay between the germline ends.

The CDR3 sequence: CASNLGGTGPTGELFF. CDR3 bases: TGTGCCAGCAACCTTGGAGGGACAGGGCCCACCGGGGAGCTGTTTTTT. This rearrangement joins TRBV11-3 to TRBJ2-2; TRBD1 matches 9 bases. The ends lost 7 bases at V and 4 bases at J; junction bases unmatched: 10. The CDR3 loop spans 16 amino acids. Germline V lookup: CDR1 SGHNT, CDR2 YENEEA.

This sequence joins TRBV10-2 and TRBJ1-5; D is possibly TRBD1 (6 bases). V lost 6 bases and J 2 bases, leaving 17 bases between the germline ends. Germline CDR1 reads WSHSY; CDR2 reads SAAADI. The CDR3 spans 16 residues. In DNA form, the CDR3 reads TGCGCCAGCAGGGACAGTGCTAGGGGTGGCAATCAGCCCCAGCATTTT. Its protein is CASRDSARGGNQPQHF.

As concerns this clone: Relative to the germline gene, one junction end is altered; a read error may explain this. The J gene is TRBJ1-6, the V gene TRBV6-8; the D gene is possibly TRBD1 (5 bases). CDR1 is MNHGY and CDR2 is SAAAGT in the germline V gene. The CDR3 loop spans 16 amino acids. CDR3 coding DNA: TGTGCCAGCAGTTACTCGTCAGGGACCTACAATTCACCCCTCCACTTT. Translated: CASSYSSGTYNSPLHF.

This clone has more than one count but fewer than ten. The gene calls are TRBV12-5 and TRBJ2-2, with unresolved D. The germline gives CDR1 LGHNT, CDR2 FRNRAP. The CDR3 consists of 11 residues. The CDR3 loop reads CASRFSGELFF. CDR3 nucleotide sequence: TGTGCCAGCCGCTTCAGCGGGGAGCTGTTTTTT.

The genes are TRBV28 and TRBJ1-1; 8 nucleotides line up with TRBD1. The CDR3 loop spans 14 amino acids. Trimming cost V 6 bases and J 3 bases; bases outside gene matches: 6. CDR1 MDHEN and CDR2 SYDVKM come from the germline V gene. This CDR3 reads CASSRTGRDTEAFF. The CDR3 DNA is TGTGCCAGCAGCCGGACAGGGAGGGACACTGAAGCTTTCTTT.

This rearrangement joins TRBV6-8 to TRBJ1-6; D is undetermined. The CDR3 loop spans 14 amino acids. The V end was cut by 5 bases, the J end by 0 bases, with 5 bases between. CDR1 is MNHGY and CDR2 is SAAAGT in the germline V gene. CDR3 protein: CASSRLSYNSPLHF. In DNA form, the CDR3 reads TGTGCCAGCAGTCGCCTCTCCTATAATTCACCCCTCCACTTT.

The chain couples TRBV11-3 to TRBJ2-5; TRBD1 matches 10 bases. The CDR3 covers 16 residues. CDR1 SGHNT and CDR2 YENEEA come from the germline V gene. V lost 1 base, J lost 4 bases, and 6 bases stayed unmatched. The CDR3 DNA reads as TGTGCCAGCAGCTTAGGGGGACAGGGGCGAGGAGAGACCCAGTACTTC. Translation: CASSLGGQGRGETQYF.

The rearrangement links TRBV11-3 to TRBJ1-3, with D unresolved. The V end was cut by 1 base, the J end by 0 bases, with 4 bases between. CDR1 is SGHNT, CDR2 YENEEA, per germline. The CDR3 is made up of 14 amino acids. CDR3 sequence reads: CASSLGFSGNTIYF. DNA of the CDR3: TGTGCCAGCAGCTTAGGGTTCTCTGGAAACACCATATATTTT.

The chain employs TRBV6-8 and TRBJ2-3; TRBD2 is a possible D gene (6 bases). Germline V lookup: CDR1 MNHGY, CDR2 SAAAGT. V was trimmed by 5 bases and J by 4 bases, leaving 22 bases between them. CDR3 length: 17 residues. The CDR3 region is CASSPNFRENAPDTQYF. The CDR3 nucleotides read TGTGCCAGCAGTCCCAATTTTCGGGAGAATGCGCCAGATACGCAGTATTTT.

The gene calls are TRBV11-3 and TRBJ2-3, with D perhaps assigned TRBD1 or TRBD2 (7 bases each). From germline, CDR1 is SGHNT and CDR2 YENEEA. The CDR3 spans 20 residues. The V and J ends lost 3 bases and 1 base respectively, with 26 bases between them. The CDR3: CASSFRSYSGGGRGTDTQYF. In nucleotides, the CDR3 is TGTGCCAGCAGCTTCCGAAGCTACTCAGGGGGGGGCCGTGGCACAGATACGCAGTATTTT.

The CDR3, as DNA: TGCGCCAGCAGCTGGGGACTAGCGGGGGTCTACAATACGCAGTATTTT. Translating gives CASSWGLAGVYNTQYF. V usage is TRBV23-1 and J usage is TRBJ2-3; 14 bases agree with TRBD2. TRBV23-1 is placed among ORFs of uncertain function. After removal of 6 bases from V and 7 bases from J, the junction contained 9 bases not matched to a gene. The CDR3 has 16 amino acids.